The sequence of this TCR beta chain was determined in a study of T and B cells in COVID-19 patients. Study-wide background: The recovered patients had mostly mild to moderate COVID-19 with outpatient management. Findings of the study overall: There were 2,331 TCR clusters exclusive to the recovered cohort, approximately 34 with low generation probability.

Germline lookup yields CDR1 SGHVS and CDR2 FNYEAQ. V was pared by 1 base and J by 10 bases, with 11 bases between. CDR3 size: 13 residues. TRB rearrangements were amplified by multiplex PCR with BIOMED2 TRB-A/B primers. TCRdb redid the calling of the multiplex PCR reads with MiXCR, one entry per CDR3 protein. Altogether 6,400 or so distinct CDR3 sequences are present, about a quarter being singletons, with the ten largest covering more than 10%. Each TRB amplification used roughly 230-550 ng of genomic DNA from blood. This clonotype is medium-sized in the sample. Its cognate antigen is unknown. Sequencing used blood. The source of this sequence is a human donor with active COVID-19. The V gene is TRBV7-6, the J gene TRBJ1-5; possibly TRBD1 for D (6 bases). The CDR3 DNA reads as TGTGCCAGCAGCTTAGGGAGGGACAAACCCCAGCATTTT. This translates into CASSLGRDKPQHF.